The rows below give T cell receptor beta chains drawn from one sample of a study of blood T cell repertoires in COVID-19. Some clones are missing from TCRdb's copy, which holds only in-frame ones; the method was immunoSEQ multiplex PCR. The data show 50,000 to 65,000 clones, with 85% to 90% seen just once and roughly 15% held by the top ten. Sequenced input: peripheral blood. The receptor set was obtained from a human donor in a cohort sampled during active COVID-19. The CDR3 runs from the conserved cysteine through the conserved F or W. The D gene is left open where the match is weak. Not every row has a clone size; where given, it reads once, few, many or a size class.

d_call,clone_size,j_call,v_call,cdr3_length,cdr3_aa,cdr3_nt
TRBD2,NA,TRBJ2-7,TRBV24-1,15,CATSEGTSGADEQYF,TGTGCCACCAGTGAAGGGACTAGCGGAGCGGACGAGCAGTACTTC
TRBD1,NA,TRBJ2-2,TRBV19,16,CASSIDMTGYTGELFF,TGTGCCAGTAGTATAGATATGACAGGGTATACCGGGGAGCTGTTTTTT
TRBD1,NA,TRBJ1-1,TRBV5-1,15,CASSLAGGESTEAFF,TGCGCCAGCAGCTTGGCAGGGGGTGAGAGCACTGAAGCTTTCTTT
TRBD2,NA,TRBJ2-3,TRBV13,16,CASSFNGRASTDTQYF,TGTGCCAGCAGCTTCAACGGGAGGGCCTCGACAGATACGCAGTATTTT
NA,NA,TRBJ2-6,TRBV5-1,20,CASSPEPRVGYNLGANVLTF,TGCGCCAGCAGCCCCGAGCCCAGGGTGGGATACAATCTAGGGGCCAACGTCCTGACTTTC
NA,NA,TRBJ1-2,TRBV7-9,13,CASSLDANYGYTF,TGTGCCAGCAGCTTAGATGCGAACTATGGCTACACCTTC
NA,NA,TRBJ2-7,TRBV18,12,CASRGARGEQYF,TGTGCCAGCCGGGGGGCTCGCGGCGAGCAGTACTTC
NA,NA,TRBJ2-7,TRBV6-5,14,CASSYSYQRLEQYF,TGTGCCAGCAGTTACTCATACCAGCGGCTCGAGCAGTACTTC
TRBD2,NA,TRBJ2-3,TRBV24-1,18,CATSPSGLAGGDTDTQYF,TGTGCCACCAGTCCATCGGGACTAGCGGGGGGGGACACAGATACGCAGTATTTT
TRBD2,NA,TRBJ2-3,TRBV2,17,CASHPRAGLAGGRGQYF,TGTGCCAGCCACCCCAGGGCGGGTCTAGCCGGGGGGAGGGGGCAGTATTTT
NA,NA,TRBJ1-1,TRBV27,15,CASSLWGRVDTEAFF,TGTGCCAGCAGTCTGTGGGGCAGGGTGGACACTGAAGCTTTCTTT
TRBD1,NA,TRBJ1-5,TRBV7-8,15,CASSRTGDSNQPQHF,TGTGCCAGCAGTCGGACAGGCGATAGCAATCAGCCCCAGCATTTT
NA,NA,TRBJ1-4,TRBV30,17,CAWSPLTGRRTNEKLFF,TGTGCCTGGAGTCCGTTAACAGGGCGCAGGACTAATGAAAAACTGTTTTTT
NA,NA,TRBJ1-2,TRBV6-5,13,CASTPGNGYGYTF,TGTGCCAGCACCCCAGGGAACGGTTATGGCTACACCTTC
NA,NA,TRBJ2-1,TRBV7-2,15,CASSLGGLGDNEQFF,TGTGCCAGCAGCTTAGGAGGGTTGGGAGACAATGAGCAGTTCTTC
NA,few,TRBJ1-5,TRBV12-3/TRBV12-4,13,CASNRGGVQPQHF,TGTGCCAGCAATAGAGGAGGTGTGCAGCCCCAGCATTTT
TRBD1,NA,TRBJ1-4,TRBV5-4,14,CASSPRDRAEKLFF,TGTGCCAGCAGCCCCCGGGACAGGGCTGAAAAACTGTTTTTT
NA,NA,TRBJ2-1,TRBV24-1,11,CASGQYNEQFF,TGTGCCTCCGGACAGTACAATGAGCAGTTCTTC
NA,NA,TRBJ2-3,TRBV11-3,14,CASSPTASTDTQYF,TGTGCCAGCAGCCCCACTGCTAGCACAGATACGCAGTATTTT
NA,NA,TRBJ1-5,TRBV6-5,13,CASSYGRAQPQHF,TGTGCCAGCAGTTACGGGAGGGCACAGCCCCAGCATTTT
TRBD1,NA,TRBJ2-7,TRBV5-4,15,CASSLGTGRYYEQYF,TGTGCCAGCAGCTTGGGGACAGGGAGATACTACGAGCAGTACTTC
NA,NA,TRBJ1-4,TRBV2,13,CASSERQDEKLFF,TGTGCCAGCAGTGAAAGGCAGGATGAAAAACTGTTTTTT
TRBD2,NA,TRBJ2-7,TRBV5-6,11,CASSWGGEQYF,TGTGCCAGCAGCTGGGGGGGCGAGCAGTACTTC
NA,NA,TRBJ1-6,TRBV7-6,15,CASSLNGAGNSPLHF,TGTGCCAGCAGCTTGAATGGGGCAGGTAATTCACCCCTCCACTTT
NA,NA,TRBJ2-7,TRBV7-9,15,CASSLLGGRGGEQYF,TGTGCCAGCAGCTTACTGGGCGGGAGAGGGGGCGAGCAGTACTTC
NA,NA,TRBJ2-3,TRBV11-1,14,CATSTRGDGDTQYF,TGTGCCACCTCAACCCGGGGAGACGGCGATACGCAGTATTTT
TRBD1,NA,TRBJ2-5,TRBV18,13,CASSPGQQETQYF,TGTGCCAGCTCACCGGGACAGCAAGAGACCCAGTACTTC
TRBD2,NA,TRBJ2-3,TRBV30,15,CAWSRSGTITDTQYF,TGTGCCTGGAGTCGTAGCGGGACTATCACAGATACGCAGTATTTT
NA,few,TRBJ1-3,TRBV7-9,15,CASSLGAGAGNTIYF,TGTGCCAGCAGCTTAGGGGCGGGGGCTGGAAACACCATATATTTT
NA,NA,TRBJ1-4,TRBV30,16,CAWSVRSGVVNEKLFF,TGTGCCTGGAGTGTACGATCGGGGGTTGTTAATGAAAAACTGTTTTTT
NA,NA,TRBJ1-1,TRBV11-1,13,CASSVDRNTEAFF,TGTGCCAGCAGCGTTGACAGGAACACTGAAGCTTTCTTT
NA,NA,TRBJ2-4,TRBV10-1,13,CASSEGGSNIQYF,TGCGCCAGCAGTGAAGGAGGGTCGAACATTCAGTACTTC
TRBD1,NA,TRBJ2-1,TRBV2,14,CASRGQGISGEQFF,TGTGCCAGCAGGGGACAGGGTATATCGGGTGAGCAGTTCTTC
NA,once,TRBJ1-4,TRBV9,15,CASSVEEAFGEKLFF,TGTGCCAGCAGCGTAGAGGAGGCGTTCGGGGAAAAACTGTTTTTT
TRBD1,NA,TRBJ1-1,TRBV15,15,CATSRTPTGDTEAFF,TGTGCCACCAGCAGAACACCCACAGGGGACACTGAAGCTTTCTTT
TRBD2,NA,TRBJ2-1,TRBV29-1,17,CSVGRTWTSGRGNEQFF,TGCAGCGTGGGAAGGACCTGGACTAGCGGGAGAGGCAATGAGCAGTTCTTC
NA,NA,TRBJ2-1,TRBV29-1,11,CSVVGGGEQFF,TGCAGCGTTGTCGGGGGTGGTGAGCAGTTCTTC
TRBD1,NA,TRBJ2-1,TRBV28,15,CASRSSGTGGREQFF,TGTGCCAGCAGATCCTCAGGGACAGGGGGCAGGGAGCAGTTCTTC
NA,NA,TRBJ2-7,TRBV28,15,CASSTGQGGWAEQYF,TGTGCCAGCAGCACCGGCCAGGGTGGTTGGGCCGAGCAGTACTTC
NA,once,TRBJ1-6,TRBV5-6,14,CASSFLRENSPLHF,TGTGCCAGCAGCTTTCTCCGGGAAAACTCACCCCTCCACTTT
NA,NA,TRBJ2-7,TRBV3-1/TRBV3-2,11,CASSQAGKQYF,TGTGCCAGCAGCCAAGCCGGGAAGCAGTACTTC
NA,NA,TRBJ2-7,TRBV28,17,CASLDLKRQMSSYEQYF,TGTGCCAGCTTAGACCTCAAGCGGCAAATGAGCTCCTACGAGCAGTACTTC
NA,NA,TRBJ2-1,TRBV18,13,CASSPSPGDEQFF,TGTGCCAGCTCACCAAGCCCAGGGGATGAGCAGTTCTTC
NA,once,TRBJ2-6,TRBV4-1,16,CASSLGEGAGANVLTF,TGCGCCAGCAGCCTGGGGGAGGGGGCTGGGGCCAACGTCCTGACTTTC
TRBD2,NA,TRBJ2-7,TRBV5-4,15,CASSLAGVGSYEQYF,TGTGCCAGCAGCTTAGCGGGGGTGGGTTCCTACGAGCAGTACTTC
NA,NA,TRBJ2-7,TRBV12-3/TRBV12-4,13,CASSFARAYEQYF,TGTGCCAGCAGTTTTGCCAGGGCCTACGAGCAGTACTTC
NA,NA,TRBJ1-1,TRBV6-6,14,CASSYQEMNTEAFF,TGTGCCAGCAGTTACCAGGAAATGAACACTGAAGCTTTCTTT
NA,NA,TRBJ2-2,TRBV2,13,CASSELRAGELFF,TGTGCCAGCAGTGAGCTGCGGGCCGGGGAGCTGTTTTTT
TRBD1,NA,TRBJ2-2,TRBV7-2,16,CASSPPDRARTGELFF,TGTGCCAGCAGCCCCCCGGACAGGGCGCGGACCGGGGAGCTGTTTTTT
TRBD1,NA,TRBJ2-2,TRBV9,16,CASSLGQGWNTGELFF,TGTGCCAGCAGCCTTGGACAGGGATGGAACACCGGGGAGCTGTTTTTT